This T cell receptor beta chain was recovered during a study of cytomegalovirus exposure and HLA in healthy donors. 13 Jbeta primers and 60 Vbeta primers were used for the PCR. Clones were read by immunoSEQ multiplex PCR, and TCRdb kept only the in-frame ones, dropping some. The table includes 150,000 or so clones, roughly 76% detected once. V lost 3 bases, J lost 6 bases, and 1 base stayed unmatched. Germline CDR1 MNHNS, CDR2 SASEGT. This CDR3 has 13 residues. Sequencing was performed on PBMCs. The clonotype comes from a female donor in good health and CMV-seronegative. The V call is TRBV6-1, the J call TRBJ2-2; 7 bases are a match to TRBD2. CDR3 sequence reads: CASSEGGAGELFF. CDR3 nucleotide sequence: TGTGCCAGCAGTGAGGGAGGGGCCGGGGAGCTGTTTTTT.